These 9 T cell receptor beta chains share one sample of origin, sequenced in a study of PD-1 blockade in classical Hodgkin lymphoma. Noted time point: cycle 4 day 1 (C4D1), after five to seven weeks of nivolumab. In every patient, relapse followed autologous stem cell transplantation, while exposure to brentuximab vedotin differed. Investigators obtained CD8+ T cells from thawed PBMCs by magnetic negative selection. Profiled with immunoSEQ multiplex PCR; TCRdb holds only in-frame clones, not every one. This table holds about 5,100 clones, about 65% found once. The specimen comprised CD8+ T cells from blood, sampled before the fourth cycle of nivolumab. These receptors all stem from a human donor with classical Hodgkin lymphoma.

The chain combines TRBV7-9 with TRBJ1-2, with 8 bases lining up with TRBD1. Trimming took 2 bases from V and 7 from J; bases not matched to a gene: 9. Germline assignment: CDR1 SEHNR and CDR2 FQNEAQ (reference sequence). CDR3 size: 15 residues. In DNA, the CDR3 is TGTGCCAGCAGCTTACCCGGGACAGGTTACTCTGGCTACACCTTC. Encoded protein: CASSLPGTGYSGYTF. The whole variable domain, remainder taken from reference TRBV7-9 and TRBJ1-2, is DTGVSQNPRHKITKRGQNVTFRCDPISEHNRLYWYRQTLGQGPEFLTYFQNEAQLEKSRLLSDRFSAERPKGSFSTLEIQRTEQGDSAMYLCASSLPGTGYSGYTFGSGTRLTVV.

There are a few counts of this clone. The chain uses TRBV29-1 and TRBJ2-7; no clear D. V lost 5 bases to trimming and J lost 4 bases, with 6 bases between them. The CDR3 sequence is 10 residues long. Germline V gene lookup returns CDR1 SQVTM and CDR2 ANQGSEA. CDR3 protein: CSVLEYEQYF. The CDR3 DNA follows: TGCAGCGTTTTGGAATACGAGCAGTACTTC.

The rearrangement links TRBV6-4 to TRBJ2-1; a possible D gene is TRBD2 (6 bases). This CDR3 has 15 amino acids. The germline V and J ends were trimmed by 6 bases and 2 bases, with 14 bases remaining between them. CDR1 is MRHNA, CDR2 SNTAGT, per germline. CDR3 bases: TGTGCCAGCAGCCCCCGGGACTCAACCTACAATGAGCAGTTCTTC. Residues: CASSPRDSTYNEQFF.

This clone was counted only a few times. Here the CDR3 DNA reads TGTGCCAGCAGCTTATCCGGATCCTACGAGCAGTACTTC. Translating it yields CASSLSGSYEQYF. The rearrangement joins TRBV11-2 to TRBJ2-7, with unresolved D. Trimming removed 2 bases at V and 1 base at J, with 6 bases between. Germline CDR1 SGHAT, CDR2 FQNNGV. The length of the CDR3 is 13 residues. The whole variable domain, remainder taken from reference TRBV11-2 and TRBJ2-7, is EAGVAQSPRYKIIEKRQSVAFWCNPISGHATLYWYQQILGQGPKLLIQFQNNGVVDDSQLPKDRFSAERLKGVDSTLKIQPAKLEDSAVYLCASSLSGSYEQYFGPGTRLTVT.

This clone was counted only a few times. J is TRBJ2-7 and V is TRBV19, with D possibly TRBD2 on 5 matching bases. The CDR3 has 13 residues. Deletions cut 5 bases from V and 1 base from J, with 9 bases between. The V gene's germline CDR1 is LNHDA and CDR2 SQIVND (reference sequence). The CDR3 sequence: CASSPSPSYEQYF. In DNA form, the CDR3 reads TGTGCCAGTAGTCCTAGCCCATCCTACGAGCAGTACTTC.

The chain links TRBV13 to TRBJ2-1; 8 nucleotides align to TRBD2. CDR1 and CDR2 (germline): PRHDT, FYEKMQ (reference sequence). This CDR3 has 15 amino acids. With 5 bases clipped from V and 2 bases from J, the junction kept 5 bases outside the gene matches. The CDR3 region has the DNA TGTGCCAGCAGCGGGGGCGGGAGGACCTACAATGAGCAGTTCTTC. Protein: CASSGGGRTYNEQFF.

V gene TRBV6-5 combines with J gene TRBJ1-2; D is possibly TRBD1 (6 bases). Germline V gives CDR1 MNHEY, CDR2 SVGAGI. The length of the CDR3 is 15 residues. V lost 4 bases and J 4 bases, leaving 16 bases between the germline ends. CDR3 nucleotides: TGTGCCAGCAGTTTGACGGGACAAACAGGCTATGGCTACACCTTC. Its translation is CASSLTGQTGYGYTF.

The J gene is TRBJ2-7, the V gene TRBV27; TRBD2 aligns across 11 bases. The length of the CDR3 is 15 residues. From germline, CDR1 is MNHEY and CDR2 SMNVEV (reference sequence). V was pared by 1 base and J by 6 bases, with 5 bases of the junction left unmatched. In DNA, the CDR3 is TGTGCCAGCAGTTTATTCACTAGCGGGAGCAGCGAGCAGTACTTC. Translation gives CASSLFTSGSSEQYF.

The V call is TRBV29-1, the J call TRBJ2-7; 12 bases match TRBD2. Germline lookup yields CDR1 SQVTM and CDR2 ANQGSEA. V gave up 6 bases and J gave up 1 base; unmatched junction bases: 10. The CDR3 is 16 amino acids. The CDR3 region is CSVDGVGTSGSYEQYF. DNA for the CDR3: TGCAGCGTCGACGGTGTTGGGACTAGCGGGTCCTACGAGCAGTACTTC.